Reported below is one T cell receptor (beta chain). Its antigen is currently unknown. The record originates from a study of T cells after posttransplantation cyclophosphamide. The CDR3 has 16 amino acids. Germline CDR1 is SGHDN and CDR2 is FVKESK. Trimming left V 2 bases short and J 0 bases short, with 10 bases between. Data came from immunoSEQ multiplex PCR; TCRdb stores just in-frame clones and leaves some out. The data show over 8,500 clones, roughly 80% seen once. Study-wide results and limits: Donor CD8+ memory clones often dominated recipient blood repertoires at later times. Tissue-infiltrating T cells from skin or gut overlapped little with blood T cells.

A marrow graft followed busulfan-fludarabine conditioning, with cyclophosphamide on days +3 and +4. The chain couples TRBV14 to TRBJ2-2, with no clear D. This sequence was found in a female patient aged 50-59 years who received an allogeneic stem cell transplant from a related donor, was CMV-positive, and had no GVHD. Some T cells may be graft donor cells. The sequencing here drew on PBMCs, taken after allogeneic stem cell transplant with posttransplant cyclophosphamide. CDR3 sequence: CASSQFLRANTGELFF. DNA for the CDR3: TGTGCCAGCAGCCAATTCCTCCGGGCGAACACCGGGGAGCTGTTTTTT. Looking up the rest from reference TRBV14 and TRBJ2-2 gives the full variable domain: EAGVTQFPSHSVIEKGQTVTLRCDPISGHDNLYWYRRVMGKEIKFLLHFVKESKQDESGMPNNRFLAERTGGTYSTLKVQPAELEDSGVYFCASSQFLRANTGELFFGEGSRLTVL.